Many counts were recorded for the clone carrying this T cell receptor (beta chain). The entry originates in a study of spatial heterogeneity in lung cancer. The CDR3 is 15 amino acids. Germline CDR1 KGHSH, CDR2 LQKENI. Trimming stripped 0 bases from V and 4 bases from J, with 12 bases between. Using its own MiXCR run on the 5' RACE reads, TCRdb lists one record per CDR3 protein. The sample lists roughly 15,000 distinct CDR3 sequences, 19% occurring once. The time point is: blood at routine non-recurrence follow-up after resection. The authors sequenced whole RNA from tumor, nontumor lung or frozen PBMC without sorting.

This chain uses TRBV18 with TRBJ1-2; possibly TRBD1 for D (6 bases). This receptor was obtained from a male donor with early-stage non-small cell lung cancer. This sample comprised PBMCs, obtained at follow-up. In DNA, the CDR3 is TGTGCCAGCTCACCACCGAATGACAGGTCCTATGGCTACACCTTC. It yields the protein CASSPPNDRSYGYTF.